The rows below give T cell receptor beta chains drawn from one sample of a study of cytomegalovirus exposure and HLA in healthy donors. Profiled with immunoSEQ multiplex PCR; TCRdb holds only in-frame clones, not every one. The table lists approximately 170,000 clones, roughly four fifths of them singletons. What was sequenced was PBMCs. The receptors originated from a man aged 40-49 years in good health and CMV-seronegative. The CDR3 runs from the conserved cysteine through the conserved F or W. Each record gives: CDR3 protein, CDR3 DNA, V gene, D gene, J gene, clone size, CDR3 length. The D gene is left open where the match is weak. The size entry is marked missing in some rows and otherwise reads once, few, many or a size class.

CASSPTSGKPTDTQYF,TGTGCCAGCAGCCCTACTAGCGGGAAGCCCACAGATACGCAGTATTTT,TRBV7-9,TRBD2,TRBJ2-3,NA,16
CAWGEGERSPLHF,TGTGCCTGGGGAGAGGGGGAGAGATCACCCCTCCACTTT,TRBV30,NA,TRBJ1-6,few,13
CASSQWTHNTGELFF,TGTGCCAGCAGCCAATGGACTCATAACACCGGGGAGCTGTTTTTT,TRBV11-1,NA,TRBJ2-2,NA,15
CASSPPGGGVYEQFF,TGTGCCAGCAGCCCCCCAGGGGGAGGAGTGTATGAGCAGTTCTTC,TRBV7-2,NA,TRBJ2-1,NA,15
CASSPLLENYEQYF,TGTGCCAGCAGTCCCCTACTAGAGAACTACGAGCAGTACTTC,TRBV28,NA,TRBJ2-7,few,14
CASSVAGNTEAFF,TGTGCCAGCAGCGTAGCAGGGAACACTGAAGCTTTCTTT,TRBV9,NA,TRBJ1-1,NA,13
CASSESGEGYGYTF,TGTGCCAGCAGTGAATCGGGTGAGGGCTATGGCTACACCTTC,TRBV2,NA,TRBJ1-2,NA,14
CAISKGLAGGYEQYF,TGTGCCATCAGTAAGGGACTAGCGGGCGGATACGAGCAGTACTTC,TRBV10-3,TRBD2,TRBJ2-7,once,15
CASSILAGSSSSYNEQFF,TGTGCCAGTAGTATCCTAGCGGGTTCTTCTTCCTCCTACAATGAGCAGTTCTTC,TRBV19,TRBD2,TRBJ2-1,NA,18
CASSQVTYEQYF,TGTGCCAGCAGTCAAGTAACTTACGAGCAGTACTTC,TRBV6-1,NA,TRBJ2-7,NA,12
CASSLKQNTGELFF,TGTGCCAGCAGCTTGAAACAGAACACCGGGGAGCTGTTTTTT,TRBV5-6,NA,TRBJ2-2,NA,14
CASSDIAGGRQYF,TGTGCCAGCAGCGATATAGCGGGAGGGAGGCAGTACTTC,TRBV27,TRBD2,TRBJ2-7,NA,13
CASSTVLAGGRDTQYF,TGTGCCAGCAGCACCGTACTAGCGGGAGGGCGGGATACGCAGTATTTT,TRBV5-6,TRBD2,TRBJ2-3,many,16
CASSEGGQGGSYEQYF,TGTGCCAGCAGTGAAGGGGGACAGGGGGGTTCCTACGAGCAGTACTTC,TRBV25-1,TRBD1,TRBJ2-7,few,16
CASSQIEASNQPQHF,TGTGCCAGCAGCCAAATTGAGGCCAGCAATCAGCCCCAGCATTTT,TRBV28,NA,TRBJ1-5,NA,15
CASSLGGQGADGYTF,TGTGCCAGTAGTCTTGGGGGACAGGGGGCGGATGGCTACACCTTC,TRBV19,TRBD1,TRBJ1-2,NA,15
CAGAGDRVWSTDTQYF,TGTGCCGGCGCAGGGGACAGGGTTTGGAGCACAGATACGCAGTATTTT,TRBV7-9,TRBD1,TRBJ2-3,NA,16
CASSPGLMNTEAFF,TGTGCCAGCAGTCCTGGACTGATGAACACTGAAGCTTTCTTT,TRBV27,NA,TRBJ1-1,NA,14
CASSRGGAEDEKLFF,TGTGCCAGCAGCAGGGGGGGGGCTGAGGATGAAAAACTGTTTTTT,TRBV7-9,NA,TRBJ1-4,NA,15
CASGYRTGLAGGGGDTQYF,TGTGCTAGTGGCTATCGCACGGGACTAGCGGGAGGCGGCGGAGATACGCAGTATTTT,TRBV12-5,TRBD2,TRBJ2-3,NA,19
CASSFTGVGYYGYTF,TGTGCCAGCAGCTTTACAGGGGTGGGGTACTATGGCTACACCTTC,TRBV5-4,TRBD1,TRBJ1-2,NA,15
CASSSTLQGGGELFF,TGTGCCAGCAGCTCTACCCTCCAGGGTGGCGGGGAGCTGTTTTTT,TRBV7-9,NA,TRBJ2-2,NA,15
CASSQPTGNEKLFF,TGTGCCAGCAGCCAACCGACGGGGAATGAAAAACTGTTTTTT,TRBV11-2,NA,TRBJ1-4,NA,14
CASSPSSDTEAFF,TGTGCCAGCAGCCCATCGAGTGACACTGAAGCTTTCTTT,TRBV28,NA,TRBJ1-1,NA,13